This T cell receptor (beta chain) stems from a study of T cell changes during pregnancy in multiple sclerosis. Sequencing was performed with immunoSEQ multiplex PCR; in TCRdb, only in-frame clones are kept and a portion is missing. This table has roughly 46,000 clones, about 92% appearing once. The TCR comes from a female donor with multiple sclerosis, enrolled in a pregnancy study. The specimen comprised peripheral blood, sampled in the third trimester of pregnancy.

CDR3: CASRQGANTEAFF. The CDR3, as DNA: TGTGCCAGCAGACAGGGGGCGAACACTGAAGCTTTCTTT. J is TRBJ1-1 and V is TRBV27; TRBD1 aligns across 9 bases. V was pared by 6 bases and J by 1 base, with 0 bases of the junction left unmatched. Per the germline V gene, CDR1 is MNHEY and CDR2 is SMNVEV (reference sequence). This CDR3 has 13 amino acids.